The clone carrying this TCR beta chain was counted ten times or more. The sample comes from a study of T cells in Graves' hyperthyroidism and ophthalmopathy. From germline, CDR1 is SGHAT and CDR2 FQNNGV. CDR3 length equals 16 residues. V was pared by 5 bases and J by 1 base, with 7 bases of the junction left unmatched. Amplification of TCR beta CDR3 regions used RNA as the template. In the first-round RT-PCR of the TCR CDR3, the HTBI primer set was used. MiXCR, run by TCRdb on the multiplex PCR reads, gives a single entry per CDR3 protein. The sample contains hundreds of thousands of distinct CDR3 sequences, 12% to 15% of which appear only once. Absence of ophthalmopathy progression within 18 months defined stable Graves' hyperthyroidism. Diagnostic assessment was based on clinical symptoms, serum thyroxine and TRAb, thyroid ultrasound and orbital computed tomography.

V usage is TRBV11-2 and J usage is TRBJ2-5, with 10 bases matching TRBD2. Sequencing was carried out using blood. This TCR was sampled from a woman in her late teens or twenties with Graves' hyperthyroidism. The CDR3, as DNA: TGTGCCAGCAGCCCGACTAGCGGGCCCGGCCAAGAGACCCAGTACTTC. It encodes CASSPTSGPGQETQYF.